This TCR beta chain stems from a study of T cell changes during pregnancy in multiple sclerosis. The CDR3 is made up of 16 amino acids. CDR1 is LNHDA and CDR2 is SQIVND in the germline V gene (reference sequence). V was clipped by 5 bases and J by 1 base, with 17 bases between them. Assay used: immunoSEQ multiplex PCR; TCRdb lists only in-frame clones, some missing. The data contain around 65,000 clones, under 95% of them singletons. Sequenced here: peripheral blood, sampled in the third trimester of pregnancy. The sequence was obtained from a female donor in good health, enrolled as a control in a pregnancy study. V gene TRBV19 combines with J gene TRBJ1-1; perhaps TRBD1 as D (6 bases). The CDR3 reads CASSPRTALSNTEAFF. The CDR3 DNA sequence: TGTGCCAGTAGTCCCCGGACAGCCCTCTCGAACACTGAAGCTTTCTTT.